The clone carrying this T cell receptor beta chain was seen once. Antigen specificity is unknown. Generated by immunoSEQ multiplex PCR, the TCRdb table keeps only in-frame clones and is missing some. The sample yields roughly 58,000 clones, around 87% seen once. Trimming at V came to 6 bases and at J to 0 bases, leaving 2 bases not matched to a gene. The CDR3 contains 14 residues. The germline V gene encodes CDR1 LNHNV and CDR2 YYDKDF (reference sequence). The data belong to a study of lymphopenia after photon versus proton radiotherapy. Study-level points and caveats: Post-nadir TCR diversity decline inversely tracked overall survival among those who died. Relative stability marked proton patients; photon patients lost diversity and naive cells. After lymphocyte nadir, photon-treated repertoires showed oligoclonal expansion, especially CD8+ Temra.

This chain uses TRBV15 with TRBJ2-5; 9 bases align to TRBD2. The clonotype comes from a man older than 75 with esophageal cancer. Sequencing used peripheral blood, obtained from a patient treated with proton-based radiotherapy. The CDR3 spells CATSKRGDQETQYF. DNA of the CDR3: TGTGCCACCAGTAAGCGGGGGGACCAAGAGACCCAGTACTTC.